These 8 T cell receptor beta chains were sequenced from one sample in a study of T cell responses to AZD1222 COVID-19 vaccine. Using immunoSEQ multiplex PCR, the repertoire was profiled, and TCRdb retains in-frame clones only, with some absent. The table includes roughly 120,000 clones, approximately 88% detected once. Source: peripheral blood, taken on day 0 of MenACWY control vaccination. The receptors shown here come from an adult in good health.

This sequence joins TRBV9 and TRBJ1-6; D remains ambiguous. This CDR3 is built from 14 residues. Germline CDR1 reads SGDLS; CDR2 reads YYNGEE. Between the trimmed V and J ends, which lost 4 bases and 6 bases, there was a span of 11 bases. CDR3 bases: TGTGCCAGCAGCCCCCGGGCTAGTAATTCACCCCTCCACTTT. This codes for CASSPRASNSPLHF.

This clone was seen only a few times. The J gene is TRBJ2-3, the V gene TRBV7-9, with D possibly being TRBD1 or TRBD2 (5 bases each). This CDR3 region has 15 residues. V was shortened by 1 base and J by 0 bases, with 8 bases between the two germline ends. Germline V gene sequence: CDR1 SEHNR, CDR2 FQNEAQ (reference sequence). The CDR3 DNA reads as TGTGCCAGCAGCTTAGACCGGGACAGCACAGATACGCAGTATTTT. This sequence encodes CASSLDRDSTDTQYF.

The chain uses TRBV6-5 and TRBJ2-1, with TRBD2 as a possible D gene (6 bases). The CDR3 length is 16 residues. The V gene's germline CDR1 is MNHEY and CDR2 SVGAGI. Trimming cost V 2 bases and J 4 bases, with 15 bases left between them. CDR3 sequence reads: CASSYIRDSPYNEQFF. CDR3 sequence (DNA): TGTGCCAGCAGTTACATCCGGGACTCCCCGTACAATGAGCAGTTCTTC.

The chain combines TRBV5-1 with TRBJ2-3; 9 nucleotides match TRBD2. The CDR3 spans 16 residues. Germline CDR1 and CDR2: SGHRS and YFSETQ. After removal of 2 bases from V and 2 bases from J, the junction contained 6 bases not matched to a gene. The CDR3, as DNA: TGCGCCAGCAGCTTTACGACTAGCGGTCCCACAGATACGCAGTATTTT. It is translated as CASSFTTSGPTDTQYF.

The chain recombines TRBV30 with TRBJ2-4, with TRBD1 as a possible D gene (6 bases). CDR1 GTSNPN and CDR2 SVGIG come from the germline V gene (reference sequence). V was shortened by 4 bases and J by 0 bases, with 16 bases between the two germline ends. The CDR3 spans 16 residues. Here the CDR3 DNA reads TGTGCCTGGACGTACCCGGGACATTCAGCCAAAAACATTCAGTACTTC. Its translation: CAWTYPGHSAKNIQYF.

This chain links TRBV18 with TRBJ1-3, with 7 bases lining up with TRBD1. Germline V gene sequence: CDR1 KGHSH, CDR2 LQKENI. The CDR3 runs to 15 residues. The J segment lost 0 bases and the V segment lost 4 bases, leaving 3 bases of the junction unmatched. The CDR3: CASSRTGDSGNTIYF. The CDR3 coding sequence is TGTGCCAGCTCACGGACAGGAGACTCTGGAAACACCATATATTTT.

J is TRBJ2-1 and V is TRBV5-1; D is perhaps TRBD2 (5 bases). CDR1 and CDR2 from the germline V gene are SGHRS and YFSETQ. CDR3 size: 15 residues. Trimming pared 5 bases from V and 0 bases from J, leaving 12 bases between. The DNA of the CDR3 is TGCGCCAGCAGACCTGCCACTAGCTCCTACAATGAGCAGTTCTTC. The encoded protein is CASRPATSSYNEQFF.

The CDR3 loop is CASSYSRFLMPGELFF. For the CDR3, the DNA is TGTGCCAGCAGTTACTCGAGGTTTTTAATGCCCGGGGAGCTGTTTTTT. The V call is TRBV6-5, the J call TRBJ2-2; no firm D call. Germline CDR1 reads MNHEY; CDR2 reads SVGAGI. V was cut by 0 bases and J by 6 bases, with 14 bases left in between. This CDR3 contains 16 residues.